The present T cell receptor beta chain was sequenced within a study of OX40 agonist ivuxolimab in advanced cancers. The CDR3 is 17 residues long. Trimming shortened V by 1 base and J by 0 bases, and 13 bases separated the two germline ends. CDR1 and CDR2 from the germline V gene are WNHNN and SYGVQD (reference sequence). Autoimmune disease history or systemic immunosuppression barred patients. Assay used: immunoSEQ multiplex PCR; TCRdb lists only in-frame clones, some missing. The sample has about 80,000 clones, around 83% seen once. The source material was CD4+ or CD8+ T cells sorted from blood, sampled in a trial of the OX40 agonist ivuxolimab. The chain employs TRBV10-1 and TRBJ1-3; no firm D call. This clonotype was sampled from an adult with an advanced solid tumor such as melanoma, head and neck, liver or kidney cancer. The CDR3 loop is CASSECGFTPSGNTIYF. The CDR3 coding sequence is TGCGCCAGCAGTGAGTGCGGGTTTACCCCCTCTGGAAACACCATATATTTT.